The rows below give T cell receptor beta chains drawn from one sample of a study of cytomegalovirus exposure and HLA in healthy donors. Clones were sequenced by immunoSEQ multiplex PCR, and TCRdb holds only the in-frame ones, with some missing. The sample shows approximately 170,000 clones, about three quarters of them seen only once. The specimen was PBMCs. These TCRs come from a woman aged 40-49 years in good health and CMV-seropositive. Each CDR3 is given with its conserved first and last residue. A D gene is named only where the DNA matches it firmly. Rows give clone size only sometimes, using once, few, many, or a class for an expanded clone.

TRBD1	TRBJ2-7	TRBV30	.	TGTGCCGCAGGACAGGGTCGCTACGAGCAGTACTTC	CAAGQGRYEQYF
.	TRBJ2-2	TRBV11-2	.	TGTGCCAGCAGCTTAACCCCTGAGGCCAGCTTCACCGGGGAGCTGTTTTTT	CASSLTPEASFTGELFF
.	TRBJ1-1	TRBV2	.	TGTGCCACCCTCAGAGGAGGGAATGAAGCTTTCTTT	CATLRGGNEAFF
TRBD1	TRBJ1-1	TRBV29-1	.	TGCAGCGTTGAGCAGGGGGCGCGTACTGAAGCTTTCTTT	CSVEQGARTEAFF
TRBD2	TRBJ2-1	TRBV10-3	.	TGTGCCATCAGTGAGCCGCGGGGTAGCGGGAGAAATGAGCAGTTCTTC	CAISEPRGSGRNEQFF
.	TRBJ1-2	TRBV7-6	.	TGTGCCAGCAGCCCGGCGACAGGAGGCTTTAACTATGGCTACACCTTC	CASSPATGGFNYGYTF
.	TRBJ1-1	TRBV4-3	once	TGCGCCAGCAGCCACCTATGGGGGGGTAACACTGAAGCTTTCTTT	CASSHLWGGNTEAFF
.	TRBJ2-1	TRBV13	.	TGTGCCAGCAGCTTAGGACGCCTAGGGGGTGAGCAGTTCTTC	CASSLGRLGGEQFF
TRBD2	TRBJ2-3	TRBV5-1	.	TGCGCCAGCAGCTTGGGCGGGACTAGCGGAGATACGCAGTATTTT	CASSLGGTSGDTQYF
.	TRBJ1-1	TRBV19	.	TGTGCCAGTAAGCCCTACAGAGCCGAGAACACTGAAGCTTTCTTT	CASKPYRAENTEAFF
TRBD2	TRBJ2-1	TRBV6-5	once	TGTGCCAGCAGTCCGACTAGCGGGATTTACAATGAGCAGTTCTTC	CASSPTSGIYNEQFF
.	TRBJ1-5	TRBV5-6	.	TGTGCCAGCAGCACAGGGTCGAATCAGCCCCAGCATTTT	CASSTGSNQPQHF
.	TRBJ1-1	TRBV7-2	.	TGTGCCAGCAGCTTAGTAGGCTCTTCGGAGACTGAAGCTTTCTTT	CASSLVGSSETEAFF
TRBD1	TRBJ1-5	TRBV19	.	TGTGCCAGCGCTTTGGGACAGGGTAGCAATCAGCCCCAGCATTTT	CASALGQGSNQPQHF
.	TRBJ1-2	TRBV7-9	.	TGTTCCAGCACCCCACCGTGGGGGGGCGTAACCTTC	CSSTPPWGGVTF
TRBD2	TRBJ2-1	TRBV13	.	TGTGCCAGCAGCTTGAATTCCGGGACTAGCAACTCCAATGAGCAGTTCTTC	CASSLNSGTSNSNEQFF
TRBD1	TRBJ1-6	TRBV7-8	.	TGTGCCAGCAGCACCGGACAGGGGGGGAGATCACCCCTCCACTTT	CASSTGQGGRSPLHF
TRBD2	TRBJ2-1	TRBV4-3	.	TGCGCCAGCAGCCAAGAAGGGGGAGCTAGCGGGGGTTTCTCCTACAATGAGCAGTTCTTC	CASSQEGGASGGFSYNEQFF
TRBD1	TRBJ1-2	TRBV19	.	TGTGCCAGTAGTATAGACGGACAGGGACATACGGGCTACACCTTC	CASSIDGQGHTGYTF
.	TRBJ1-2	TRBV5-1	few	TGCGCCAGCAGCACCGAGGGCTATGGCTACACCTTC	CASSTEGYGYTF
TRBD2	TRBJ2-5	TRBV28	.	TGTGCCAGCAGTGGGGCTAGCGGGGGGGAAGAGACCCAGTACTTC	CASSGASGGEETQYF
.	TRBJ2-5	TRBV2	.	TGTGCCAGCAGTGAAGCGATCGGAGGGGAGACCCAGTACTTC	CASSEAIGGETQYF
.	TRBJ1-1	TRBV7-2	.	TGTGCCAGCAGCCCTCCCGGGTCCCTTTTAAAAGCTTTCTTT	CASSPPGSLLKAFF
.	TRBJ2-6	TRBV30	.	TGTGCCCACCGCCAGACTGGGGCCAACGTCCTGACTTTC	CAHRQTGANVLTF
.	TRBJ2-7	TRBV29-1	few	TGCAGCGTTGGTTGGCTAGAAGGCGACGAGCAGTACTTC	CSVGWLEGDEQYF
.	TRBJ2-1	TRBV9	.	TGTGCCAGCAGCGTAGCTACGGGGCGGGATGGTAGGCAGTTCTTC	CASSVATGRDGRQFF
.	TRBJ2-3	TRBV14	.	TGTGCCAGCAGCCAAGTTGGCGGGACCCCCAGTACGCAGTATTTT	CASSQVGGTPSTQYF
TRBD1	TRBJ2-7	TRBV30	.	TGTGCCTGGAGTGGCCAGGGGGCTAACGAGCAGTACTTC	CAWSGQGANEQYF
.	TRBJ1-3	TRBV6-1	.	TGTGCCAGCAGAGGACAGTCCTCTGGAAACACCATATATTTT	CASRGQSSGNTIYF
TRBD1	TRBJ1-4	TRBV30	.	TGTGCCTGGAGCTACGGGACAGGGAGTGAAAAACTGTTTTTT	CAWSYGTGSEKLFF
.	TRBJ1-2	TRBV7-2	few	TGTGCCAGCAGCCCCTATGGGGGGGCCCAACCGGGGGGCTACACCTTC	CASSPYGGAQPGGYTF
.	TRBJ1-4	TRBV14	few	TGTGCCAGCAGCCATGGGACAAATGAAAAACTGTTTTTT	CASSHGTNEKLFF
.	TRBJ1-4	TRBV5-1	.	TGCGCCAGCCGCCGGGCAACTAATGAAAAACTGTTTTTT	CASRRATNEKLFF
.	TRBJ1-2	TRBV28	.	TGTGCCAGCAGTTTTCCCGGGGGGGTCAATGGCTACACCTTC	CASSFPGGVNGYTF
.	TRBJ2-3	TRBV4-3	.	TGCGCCAGCAGCCAAGGGGGCCTCATCGAGGATACGCAGTATTTT	CASSQGGLIEDTQYF
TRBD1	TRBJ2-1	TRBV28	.	TGTGCCAGCAGTTCGGGACAGGGAAATGAGCAGTTCTTC	CASSSGQGNEQFF
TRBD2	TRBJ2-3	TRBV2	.	TGTGCCAGCAGCCGAGGGGAGGGGCCTATCACAGATACGCAGTATTTT	CASSRGEGPITDTQYF